Below, 31 T cell receptor beta chains from the same sample are listed, as sequenced in a study of tumor-infiltrating lymphocytes in primary liver carcinoma. The tissue used was unsorted bulk material of about 20-33 mg. RNA and DNA were co-extracted from it with the AllPrep DNA/RNA mini kit. Priming with a constant-region primer yielded TCR beta cDNA from roughly 500 ng total RNA. Amplification in three nested multiplex PCR rounds with slightly modified ARM-PCR gave rise to TCR beta libraries. A C-beta reverse primer and TRBV1-TRBV30 forward primers served in each of the first two PCR rounds, at 10 cycles apiece. Each CDR3 protein gets one entry after TCRdb re-called the multiplex PCR reads with MiXCR. The table includes about 97,000 distinct CDR3 sequences, 55% to 80% detected once. Sequencing was done on a sample of liver tumor tissue from sampling region 2. Documented subset: tumor region T2, inferior pole. The receptors were sampled from an older woman with primary liver carcinoma and hepatitis B virus infection.

Note on this clonotype: No conserved phenylalanine or tryptophan is present at the end of the CDR3, so a read error is the likely explanation. V gene TRBV28 combines with J gene TRBJ1-2, with D unresolved. This CDR3 has 15 amino acids. The V gene's germline CDR1 is MDHEN and CDR2 SYDVKM. Trimming cost V 4 bases and J 4 bases, with 16 bases left between them. CDR3 nucleotides: TGTGCCAGCAGTTCCTCGACATCAGCCCTCTATGGCTACACCATC. It yields the protein CASSSSTSALYGYTI.

This clonotype was picked up a small number of times. A much larger clone differs from this one at a single base, so this may be a read error. This sequence joins TRBV12-3 or TRBV12-4 and TRBJ2-1, with 13 bases fitting TRBD2. The CDR3 has 15 residues. This CDR3 is CVSSRRTSGSNEQFF. The CDR3 bases are TGTGTCAGCAGTCGCCGGACTAGCGGGAGCAATGAGCAGTTCTTC.

Of note for this clonotype: The junction departs from germline at one end; a sequencing error may be responsible. The chain carries TRBV6-2 or TRBV6-3 and TRBJ2-5; TRBD2 matches 12 bases. The CDR3 is made up of 15 amino acids. Germline V CDR1 and CDR2: MNHEY, SVGEGT. CDR3 sequence (DNA): TGTGTCAGCAGTTTACTAGCGGGGGGCCAAGAGACCCAGTACTTC. Its protein is CVSSLLAGGQETQYF.

This clonotype was picked up many times. This chain joins TRBV29-1 and TRBJ2-7, with D perhaps matching TRBD2 (5 bases). The germline V and J ends were trimmed by 6 bases and 2 bases, with 17 bases remaining between them. CDR1 is SQVTM and CDR2 is ANQGSEA in the germline V gene. The CDR3 runs to 14 residues. The CDR3 DNA reads as TGCAGCGTGGCTGGGATAGCGAGAACCTACGAGCAGTACTTC. Translation gives CSVAGIARTYEQYF.

In the case of this clonotype: At one boundary the junction diverges from the germline segment, which might be a read error. The chain recombines TRBV11-2 with TRBJ2-3; 8 nucleotides line up with TRBD1. This CDR3 is built from 13 residues. Germline CDR1 and CDR2: SGHAT and FQNNGV. CDR3 amino acids: CTSSLRQGNTQYF. The CDR3 DNA reads TGCACCAGCAGCCTGCGACAGGGGAATACGCAGTATTTT.

This clonotype was seen repeatedly, ten times or more. The chain couples TRBV2 to TRBJ1-2; possibly TRBD1 for D (6 bases). Per the germline V gene, CDR1 is SNHLY and CDR2 is FYNNEI. This CDR3 has 12 residues. V was trimmed by 6 bases and J by 6 bases, leaving 11 bases between them. The CDR3 DNA reads as TGTGCCAGCAGCGAGACAGGCCATGGCTACACCTTC. Its protein product is CASSETGHGYTF.

Concerning this clonotype: A much bigger clone sits one base away, suggesting this may be a read error. The chain combines TRBV29-1 with TRBJ2-7; 9 nucleotides agree with TRBD1. CDR3 length: 14 amino acids. In germline, CDR1 is SQVTM, CDR2 ANQGSEA. CDR3 bases: TGCAGCGTTGTCTCCGGGACAGGGTACTACGAGCAGTGCTTC. This encodes CSVVSGTGYYEQCF.

The CDR3 nucleotides read TGTGCCATTAGGATGCAGGGGCGAGGCAATCAGCCCCAGCATTTT. The encoded protein is CAIRMQGRGNQPQHF. The chain couples TRBV6-1 to TRBJ1-5; the D gene is possibly TRBD1 (6 bases). Germline lookup yields CDR1 MNHNS and CDR2 SASEGT. Trimming removed 10 bases at V and 2 bases at J, with 18 bases between. The CDR3 length is 15 residues.

This clonotype was recorded a few times. Germline is not matched at one junction end, which may reflect a read error. The CDR3 region has the DNA TGCAGCGTTGCGGGGGGACACCATTACACTGAGCAGTTCTTC. It encodes CSVAGGHHYTEQFF. The chain employs TRBV29-1 and TRBJ2-1; TRBD2 might be the D (7 bases). The germline V gene has CDR1 SQVTM and CDR2 ANQGSEA. The CDR3 consists of 14 residues.

Remarks on this clonotype: The junction shows a germline mismatch at one end, possibly a read error. V and J are TRBV5-5 and TRBJ2-5; maybe TRBD2 (5 bases). The CDR3 runs to 15 residues. Germline V lookup: CDR1 SGHKS, CDR2 YYEKEE (reference sequence). As DNA, the CDR3 is TGTGCCAGCGGCTTTGGACTCATGAACCAAGAGACTAAGTACTTC. Amino acids: CASGFGLMNQETKYF.

In the case of this clonotype: The junction departs from the called germline gene at one end, perhaps through a read error. This chain links TRBV11-2 with TRBJ2-7, with D tentatively TRBD2 (6 bases). Looked up from germline, CDR1 is SGHAT and CDR2 is FQNNGV. The CDR3 has 13 residues. CDR3 DNA sequence: TGTACCAGCAGCGGGCAGGGACCCTACGAGCAGTACTTC. Encoded protein: CTSSGQGPYEQYF. The complete variable domain, with remaining parts taken from reference TRBV11-2 and TRBJ2-7, reads EAGVAQSPRYKIIEKRQSVAFWCNPISGHATLYWYQQILGQGPKLLIQFQNNGVVDDSQLPKDRFSAERLKGVDSTLKIQPAKLEDSAVYLCTSSGQGPYEQYFGPGTRLTVT.

Turning to this clonotype: A much larger clone lies a single base off, so this may be a read error. The chain joins TRBV5-1 to TRBJ2-1, with TRBD1 as a possible D gene (7 bases). This CDR3 is built from 15 residues. The germline V gene encodes CDR1 SGHRS and CDR2 YFSETQ. The CDR3 nucleotides are TGCGCCAGCAGCTCCAGGGGGGAGGCGGGCAATGAGCGGTTCTTC. Protein: CASSSRGEAGNERFF.

The chain joins TRBV29-1 to TRBJ2-1; D is undetermined. The CDR3 length is 12 residues. V was clipped by 5 bases and J by 12 bases, with 17 bases between them. Germline V gene data show CDR1 as SQVTM and CDR2 as ANQGSEA. The CDR3 region is CSVTGLNNSQFF. The CDR3 nucleotides read TGCAGCGTTACGGGTCTTAACAATTCGCAGTTCTTC.

This clonotype was seen at least ten times. The rearrangement joins TRBV7-3 to TRBJ2-2; weak D call: TRBD2 (6 bases). Trimming cost V 1 base and J 7 bases, with 13 bases left between them. The CDR3 contains 15 residues. Germline V gene sequence: CDR1 SGHTA, CDR2 FQGTGA. For the CDR3, the DNA is TGTGCCAGCAGCTTAAATGGAGGGTACAGCGGGGAGCTGTTTTTT. Protein sequence: CASSLNGGYSGELFF.

This clonotype occurred a few times. The chain uses TRBV27 and TRBJ2-1; no firm D call. The V gene's germline CDR1 is MNHEY and CDR2 SMNVEV (reference sequence). Deletions cut 2 bases from V and 1 base from J, with 9 bases between. This CDR3 has 15 amino acids. CDR3 sequence reads: CASSLPAVSYNEQFF. CDR3 bases: TGTGCCAGCAGTTTACCCGCGGTTTCCTACAATGAGCAGTTCTTC.

The gene calls are TRBV12-3 or TRBV12-4 and TRBJ1-2; D not resolved. The CDR3 covers 11 residues. Trimming removed 3 bases at V and 14 bases at J, with 13 bases between. The DNA for the CDR3 is TGTGCCAGCAGTTTTGGCCCAGTGCGGACCTTC. This encodes CASSFGPVRTF.

A remark on this clonotype: The CDR3 does not close with the conserved phenylalanine or tryptophan, likely indicating a read error. The chain links TRBV28 to TRBJ2-3, with D perhaps matching TRBD2 (6 bases). Germline loops: CDR1 MDHEN, CDR2 SYDVKM. The CDR3 runs to 15 residues. V was cut by 9 bases and J by 0 bases, with 16 bases left in between. The CDR3 coding sequence is TGTGCCAGAAGTGCAGCGGGTATTAGCACAGATACGCAGTATCTT. Its translation: CARSAAGISTDTQYL.

Remarks on this clonotype: A much larger clone differs by one base, so this may be a read error. The CDR3 reads CANSGGGGGYEQYF. CDR3 in DNA: TGTGCCAACAGCGGAGGGGGTGGGGGCTACGAGCAGTACTTC. The chain uses TRBV13 and TRBJ2-7; D assignment may be TRBD1 or TRBD2 (6 bases each). This CDR3 spans 14 amino acids. Germline CDR1 reads PRHDT; CDR2 reads FYEKMQ (reference sequence).

The table lists this clonotype with a count of one. This may be a read error: a much more frequent sequence differs by one nucleotide. The J gene is TRBJ2-7, the V gene TRBV5-1; 10 nucleotides align to TRBD1. The V segment lost 3 bases and the J segment 1 base; nucleotides outside the gene matches: 4. The CDR3 runs to 15 residues. The germline CDR1 and CDR2 sequences are SGHRS and YFSETQ. As DNA, the CDR3 is TGCGCCAGCAGCTCCGGGACAGGGGATTCCTACGAGCAGTACTTC. This encodes CASSSGTGDSYEQYF.

J is TRBJ2-1 and V is TRBV11-2; TRBD1 agrees at 8 bases. CDR1 SGHAT and CDR2 FQNNGV come from the germline V gene. The CDR3 spans 16 residues. With V trimmed by 8 bases and J by 5 bases, 14 bases remained unmatched. The CDR3 protein is CASGDPTGVFDNEQFF. The CDR3 DNA reads as TGTGCCAGCGGCGACCCGACAGGGGTATTCGACAATGAGCAGTTCTTC. Supplemented by reference TRBV11-2 and TRBJ2-1, the full variable domain reads EAGVAQSPRYKIIEKRQSVAFWCNPISGHATLYWYQQILGQGPKLLIQFQNNGVVDDSQLPKDRFSAERLKGVDSTLKIQPAKLEDSAVYLCASGDPTGVFDNEQFFGPGTRLTVL.

This clonotype has only a few counts. The genes are TRBV2 and TRBJ1-5, with TRBD1 matching 9 bases. V lost 5 bases, J lost 4 bases, and 6 bases stayed unmatched. CDR1 SNHLY and CDR2 FYNNEI come from the germline V gene. The CDR3 has 15 amino acids. The CDR3 loop reads CASSNNGQGNQPQHF. The CDR3 region has the DNA TGTGCCAGCAGTAATAACGGACAGGGGAATCAGCCCCAGCATTTT.

The gene calls are TRBV29-1 and TRBJ2-7, with D maybe TRBD2 (5 bases). The CDR3 sequence is 15 residues long. In germline, CDR1 is SQVTM, CDR2 ANQGSEA. CDR3 residues: CSVARRSGTAYEQYF. The CDR3 DNA follows: TGCAGTGTAGCACGGAGGTCAGGAACTGCCTACGAGCAGTACTTC.

This clonotype has a single count. This chain joins TRBV6-2 or TRBV6-3 and TRBJ1-1, with TRBD1 identical over 7 bases. The V and J ends lost 8 bases and 5 bases, in that order; junction bases with no gene match: 2. This CDR3 has 11 residues. The germline V gene has CDR1 MNHEY and CDR2 SVGEGT. CDR3 amino acids: CASGGQTEAFF. The CDR3 nucleotides are TGTGCCAGCGGGGGACAGACTGAAGCTTTCTTT.

This clonotype showed up many times. The chain has TRBV29-1 and TRBJ2-7, with 8 bases identical to TRBD1. Germline V gene data show CDR1 as SQVTM and CDR2 as ANQGSEA. The CDR3 has 15 residues. V shed 6 bases, J shed 4 bases, and the junction held 14 bases outside the gene matches. This chain's CDR3 is CSVWEPTGGEYEQYF. The CDR3 DNA follows: TGCAGCGTCTGGGAGCCCACAGGGGGAGAATACGAGCAGTACTTC.

To note about this clonotype: A much bigger clone sits one base away, suggesting this may be a read error. The chain has TRBV5-1 and TRBJ2-1; D call uncertain. The V end lost 2 bases, the J end lost 0 bases, and 3 bases lay between the germline ends. Germline V gives CDR1 SGHRS, CDR2 YFSETQ. There are 13 residues in the CDR3. DNA of the CDR3: TGCGCCAGCAGCTTATACTCCTACAATGAGCAGTTCTTC. It translates to CASSLYSYNEQFF.

The V call is TRBV11-2, the J call TRBJ2-1; 10 bases are shared with TRBD1. V shed 5 bases and J 7 bases; nucleotides not matched to a gene: 11. The CDR3 is 16 residues long. Germline-derived CDR1 and CDR2 are SGHAT and FQNNGV. CDR3 in DNA: TGTGCCAGCAGCGCTTTAGGGACAGGGGTCCATAATGAGCAGTTCTTC. Translated, it gives CASSALGTGVHNEQFF.

A remark on this clonotype: At one end, the junction sequence differs from germline, possibly due to a read error. This chain links TRBV29-1 with TRBJ2-3; no clear D gene. This CDR3 contains 13 residues. The germline CDR1 and CDR2 sequences are SQVTM and ANQGSEA. The CDR3 loop is CNVGIPGTDTQYF. The CDR3 DNA is TGTAACGTTGGAATCCCCGGCACAGATACGCAGTATTTT.

This clonotype appeared a few times. The final CDR3 position lacks the conserved phenylalanine or tryptophan, pointing to a likely read error. This chain connects TRBV29-1 to TRBJ2-7; D tentatively fits TRBD1 or TRBD2 (6 bases each). CDR1 is SQVTM, CDR2 ANQGSEA, per germline. The V gene lost 4 bases and the J gene lost 6 bases, with 13 bases spanning the gap. The CDR3 totals 12 residues. The CDR3 spells CSVGSGGLEQYL. CDR3 DNA sequence: TGCAGCGTTGGCTCCGGGGGCCTCGAGCAGTACCTC.

Regarding this clonotype: One end of the junction varies from germline; a read error may be responsible. The rearrangement links TRBV6-1 to TRBJ2-1, with D possibly matching TRBD2 (6 bases). The CDR3 is 14 amino acids. CDR1 is MNHNS and CDR2 is SASEGT in the germline V gene. The CDR3 region has the DNA TGTGTCACCAGAGCGTGGGACTCCTACAATGAGCAATTCTTC. It codes for CVTRAWDSYNEQFF.

For this clonotype: Given the absence of the conserved phenylalanine or tryptophan at the CDR3 end, a read error is likely. The DNA is left out, because the CDR3 cannot be placed on it with certainty; the CDR3 is given as TCRdb lists it. The genes are TRBV11-3 and TRBJ2-6. Including both end residues, the CDR3 is 15 amino acids long. Germline CDR1 and CDR2: SGHNT and YENEEA. The CDR3 protein is CASSRSGSGANVLAL.

On this clonotype itself: A much more abundant neighbour one base away suggests this may be a read error. The CDR3 nucleotides are TGTTCCAGCAGCTTGGCCCCGACAGGGGGAGGGGAGACCCAGTACTTC. This gives the protein CSSSLAPTGGGETQYF. The chain employs TRBV5-4 and TRBJ2-5; 9 bases are shared with TRBD1. CDR3 length: 16 residues. Looked up from germline, CDR1 is SGHNT and CDR2 is YYREEE (reference sequence).